This is a list of T cell receptor beta chains from one sample in a study of OX40 agonist ivuxolimab in advanced cancers. Some clones are missing from TCRdb's copy, which holds only in-frame ones; the method was immunoSEQ multiplex PCR. The sample yields 45,000 to 60,000 clones, about 92% seen once. Sample: CD4+ or CD8+ T cells sorted from blood, taken in a trial of the OX40 agonist ivuxolimab. Every receptor here comes from an adult with an advanced solid tumor such as melanoma, head and neck, liver or kidney cancer. CDR3s include the opening cysteine and the closing phenylalanine or tryptophan. The D gene is left open where the match is weak. Clone size is shown for a subset of rows, as once, few, many or a class of expanded clone.

D	V	size	J	CDR3	DNA
TRBD1	TRBV7-9	NA	TRBJ1-2	CASSLYRDRVDYGYTF	TGTGCCAGCAGCTTGTACCGGGACAGGGTGGACTATGGCTACACCTTC
NA	TRBV28	NA	TRBJ1-1	CASKPRRIPEAFF	TGTGCCAGCAAACCCAGGAGGATCCCTGAAGCTTTCTTT
NA	TRBV7-9	NA	TRBJ1-1	CASSYSWTGAFF	TGTGCCAGCAGCTATAGTTGGACGGGGGCTTTCTTT
NA	TRBV7-6	once	TRBJ1-1	CASSLDILEYTEAFF	TGTGCCAGCAGCTTAGACATACTCGAATACACTGAAGCTTTCTTT
NA	TRBV19	NA	TRBJ1-2	CASSTRLGTLTYGYTF	TGTGCCAGTAGTACTAGACTAGGCACCTTGACGTATGGCTACACCTTC
NA	TRBV12-5	NA	TRBJ1-3	CASGHRVSGNTIYF	TGTGCTAGTGGTCATCGAGTCTCTGGAAACACCATATATTTT
NA	TRBV27	NA	TRBJ2-1	CASSFESLARYNEQFF	TGTGCCAGCAGTTTTGAGTCCCTCGCCCGTTACAATGAGCAGTTCTTC
NA	TRBV7-6	NA	TRBJ2-5	CASSLDWETQYF	TGTGCCAGCAGCTTAGATTGGGAGACCCAGTACTTC
TRBD2	TRBV9	NA	TRBJ2-7	CASSVAAGVGYEQYF	TGTGCCAGCAGCGTAGCAGCGGGAGTGGGCTACGAGCAGTACTTC
NA	TRBV6-5	few	TRBJ1-1	CASSYAALNTEAFF	TGTGCCAGCAGTTACGCCGCCCTGAACACTGAAGCTTTCTTT
NA	TRBV4-1	NA	TRBJ2-1	CASSQESRGLYNEQFF	TGCGCCAGCAGCCAAGAGTCCCGCGGATTATACAATGAGCAGTTCTTC
NA	TRBV28	few	TRBJ2-7	CASSLGSDRYYEQYF	TGTGCCAGCAGTCTAGGGAGTGACCGATACTACGAGCAGTACTTC
TRBD2	TRBV7-6	NA	TRBJ2-3	CASSFGTSDTDTQYF	TGTGCCAGCAGCTTCGGGACTAGCGACACAGATACGCAGTATTTT
TRBD2	TRBV9	once	TRBJ2-1	CASSVVTSGVRNEQFF	TGTGCCAGCAGCGTAGTGACTAGCGGGGTTAGGAATGAGCAGTTCTTC
NA	TRBV6-5	NA	TRBJ1-2	CASRAPNGYTF	TGTGCCAGTAGGGCCCCCAATGGCTACACCTTC
TRBD1	TRBV30	once	TRBJ1-5	CAWMETGDSNQPQHF	TGTGCCTGGATGGAGACAGGGGATAGCAATCAGCCCCAGCATTTT
TRBD1	TRBV10-3	NA	TRBJ2-1	CAISELGGQGAWNEQFF	TGTGCCATCAGTGAACTTGGCGGGCAGGGGGCCTGGAATGAGCAGTTCTTC
NA	TRBV27	NA	TRBJ1-1	CASNLDGISEAFF	TGTGCCAGCAATTTGGACGGGATAAGTGAAGCTTTCTTT
NA	TRBV6-5	once	TRBJ1-1	CASSYSIRMNTEAFF	TGTGCCAGCAGTTACTCGATCCGGATGAACACTGAAGCTTTCTTT
NA	TRBV19	NA	TRBJ2-5	CASSNRDTSWETQYF	TGTGCCAGTAGTAACCGGGACACCAGTTGGGAGACCCAGTACTTC
NA	TRBV29-1	NA	TRBJ1-2	CSVPTQGGFSTF	TGCAGCGTTCCGACGCAGGGTGGGTTTTCCACCTTC
NA	TRBV9	NA	TRBJ1-5	CASSAEGGQPQHF	TGTGCCAGCAGCGCCGAAGGGGGTCAGCCCCAGCATTTT
TRBD2	TRBV29-1	NA	TRBJ2-1	CSVEGLAYNEQFF	TGCAGCGTTGAGGGACTAGCCTACAATGAGCAGTTCTTC
NA	TRBV10-2	NA	TRBJ1-2	CASSEPGANYGYTF	TGCGCCAGCAGTGAACCAGGGGCTAACTATGGCTACACCTTC
NA	TRBV7-9	NA	TRBJ2-2	CASSLGTGELFF	TGTGCCAGCAGCTTAGGGACCGGGGAGCTGTTTTTT
NA	TRBV10-3	NA	TRBJ1-1	CAIAMDAEQIHTEAFF	TGTGCCATCGCTATGGATGCGGAACAGATTCACACTGAAGCTTTCTTT
TRBD2	TRBV27	NA	TRBJ2-3	CASSPLAGGTDTQYF	TGTGCCAGCAGTCCTCTAGCGGGGGGCACAGATACGCAGTATTTT
TRBD2	TRBV7-8	NA	TRBJ2-2	CASSPGLAGGTGELFF	TGTGCCAGCAGCCCGGGACTAGCGGGAGGGACCGGGGAGCTGTTTTTT
NA	TRBV11-1	few	TRBJ1-1	CASSLWSANTEAFF	TGTGCCAGCAGCTTGTGGTCAGCGAACACTGAAGCTTTCTTT
NA	TRBV29-1	once	TRBJ1-2	CSVEATGSSYGYTF	TGCAGCGTTGAAGCAACAGGGTCGTCGTATGGCTACACCTTC
TRBD2	TRBV6-6	NA	TRBJ2-5	CASSYEGLAPETQYF	TGTGCCAGCAGTTACGAGGGACTAGCACCAGAGACCCAGTACTTC
TRBD2	TRBV5-1	NA	TRBJ2-1	CASSLGLAGVSYNEQFF	TGCGCCAGCAGCTTGGGGCTAGCGGGAGTCTCCTACAATGAGCAGTTCTTC
NA	TRBV7-6	few	TRBJ1-2	CASSPSPGPGSGYTF	TGTGCCAGCAGCCCAAGTCCAGGCCCTGGCTCGGGCTACACCTTC
NA	TRBV7-2	NA	TRBJ2-7	CASSPGLRAYEQYF	TGTGCCAGCAGCCCGGGACTCCGAGCCTACGAGCAGTACTTC
TRBD2	TRBV7-2	NA	TRBJ2-7	CASSKLAGDEQYF	TGTGCCAGCAGCAAACTAGCGGGAGACGAGCAGTACTTC
NA	TRBV7-6	NA	TRBJ1-6	CASSLARVEGVDSPLHF	TGTGCCAGCAGCTTAGCGCGGGTAGAGGGCGTGGATTCACCCCTCCACTTT
TRBD2	TRBV28	NA	TRBJ2-6	CASSPWGGGPGANVLTF	TGTGCCAGCAGCCCCTGGGGGGGAGGTCCTGGGGCCAACGTCCTGACTTTC